The sequence of this T cell receptor (beta chain) was determined in a study of T cell repertoires in cytomegalovirus infection. Study context: Recently described HLA-C-restricted plus well-studied HLA-B-restricted CMV epitopes were used. Indications came from public TCR beta signatures; they pointed to CMV infection and to a matching HLA type. Study-wide results and limits: Summed frequency of public TCR beta families distinguished CMV carriers with the relevant HLA. It was HLA-C-restricted CMV-specific TCR beta clonotypes that dominated the response ex vivo.

On this clonotype itself: No antigen is known for it.

TCRdb processed the reads anew with MiXCR; each CDR3 protein has one entry. This sample has approximately 1,000,000 distinct CDR3 sequences, with roughly 31% found just once. Germline lookup yields CDR1 MNHEY and CDR2 SVGAGI. Losses at the gene ends were 3 bases for V and 7 bases for J; bases not matched to a gene: 9. The CDR3 has 16 amino acids. V and J are TRBV6-5 and TRBJ2-1; TRBD1 agrees at 10 bases. This sequence was found in a human donor in good health (CMV status not recorded). Some clones in this sample may be carry-over from other donors' samples. Sequencing used cultured CD8+ T cells from PBMCs, obtained from culture after CMV antigen stimulation. The CDR3 DNA reads TGTGCCAGCAGTTATGTTTGGGGGACAGGGGAAAATGAGCAGTTCTTC. Translation gives CASSYVWGTGENEQFF.